The 15 T cell receptor beta chains below were found in one sample sequenced in a study of T cell changes during pregnancy in multiple sclerosis. The repertoire was sequenced with immunoSEQ multiplex PCR; TCRdb's copy has only in-frame clones and lacks some. The profile shows 20,000 to 25,000 clones, less than 90% of them singletons. Sequenced material: CD8+ T cells from peripheral blood mononuclear cells, taken after pregnancy. Every receptor here comes from a female donor with multiple sclerosis, enrolled in a pregnancy study.

This chain links TRBV4-1 with TRBJ2-7, with D perhaps TRBD2 (5 bases). Germline V CDR1 and CDR2: MGHRA, YSYEKL. The V end lost 0 bases, the J end lost 3 bases, and 9 bases lay between the germline ends. CDR3 length: 14 amino acids. The CDR3 coding sequence is TGCGCCAGCAGCCAAGACCCGGGATACTACGAGCAGTACTTC. Translation gives CASSQDPGYYEQYF.

The gene calls are TRBV7-6 and TRBJ2-1; 8 bases agree with TRBD2. The CDR3 has 18 amino acids. V trimming: 5 bases; J trimming: 4 bases; junction bases outside the gene matches: 16. Germline V CDR1 and CDR2: SGHVS, FNYEAQ. This CDR3 reads CASSLYPLADSKYNEQFF. In nucleotides, the CDR3 is TGTGCCAGCAGCCTCTATCCACTAGCGGACTCGAAATACAATGAGCAGTTCTTC.

The J gene is TRBJ2-2, the V gene TRBV4-2, with 7 bases that match TRBD2. CDR1 and CDR2 from the germline V gene are LGHNA and YNFKEQ. The CDR3 is 17 amino acids. Trimming removed 4 bases from V and 2 bases from J; junction bases left unmatched: 10. In DNA, the CDR3 is TGTGCCAGCAGCCCCTTAGGATCGGGAGGAAACACCGGGGAGCTGTTTTTT. It codes for CASSPLGSGGNTGELFF.

The V gene is TRBV4-1, the J gene TRBJ1-1; D uncertain. V was shortened by 3 bases and J by 6 bases, with 17 bases between the two germline ends. The CDR3 covers 15 residues. CDR1 MGHRA and CDR2 YSYEKL come from the germline V gene. CDR3 DNA sequence: TGCGCCAGCAGCCATATCGGAGAGGAGTCGGCTGAAGCTTTCTTT. This encodes CASSHIGEESAEAFF.

The genes are TRBV5-5 and TRBJ1-5; the D is unclear. Between the trimmed V and J ends, which lost 0 bases and 8 bases, there was a span of 15 bases. The CDR3 is 15 residues long. The germline CDR1 and CDR2 sequences are SGHKS and YYEKEE (reference sequence). In DNA form, the CDR3 reads TGTGCCAGCAGCTTGGCCCCAGGACTATCGGAGCCCCAGCATTTT. Translating gives CASSLAPGLSEPQHF.

Within the sample, this clone is medium-sized. The chain recombines TRBV9 with TRBJ1-2, with D unresolved. The CDR3 contains 13 residues. Trimming stripped 0 bases from V and 8 bases from J, with 11 bases between. Germline V gene data show CDR1 as SGDLS and CDR2 as YYNGEE. In DNA form, the CDR3 reads TGTGCCAGCAGCGTAGTGGAGGGTAAAGGCTACACCTTC. This sequence encodes CASSVVEGKGYTF.

The chain employs TRBV29-1 and TRBJ2-7; the D gene is possibly TRBD1 (5 bases). Trimming left V 7 bases short and J 1 base short, with 17 bases between. Per the germline V gene, CDR1 is SQVTM and CDR2 is ANQGSEA. This CDR3 is 14 amino acids long. In DNA form, the CDR3 reads TGCAGCGCCTCAGGGATCATAACATCCTACGAGCAGTACTTC. Its translation: CSASGIITSYEQYF.

In DNA form, the CDR3 reads TGTGCCAGCAGTGAAGCCGGGACTAGCCACTACGAGCAGTACTTC. Encoded protein: CASSEAGTSHYEQYF. The rearrangement joins TRBV28 to TRBJ2-7, with 9 bases fitting TRBD2. Germline V gene data show CDR1 as MDHEN and CDR2 as SYDVKM. CDR3 size: 15 residues. V lost 5 bases and J lost 3; bases outside the gene matches: 8.

The rearrangement links TRBV28 to TRBJ2-3; D is perhaps TRBD2 (6 bases). Trimming stripped 7 bases from V and 4 bases from J, with 15 bases between. The CDR3 covers 14 residues. Germline lookup yields CDR1 MDHEN and CDR2 SYDVKM. CDR3 sequence: CASTRASEADTQYF. DNA of the CDR3: TGTGCCAGCACACGGGCTAGCGAGGCAGATACGCAGTATTTT.

V gene TRBV28 combines with J gene TRBJ2-7; D may be TRBD2 (6 bases). CDR3 size: 15 residues. V shed 4 bases and J shed 4 bases, with 17 bases lying between them. The V gene's germline CDR1 is MDHEN and CDR2 SYDVKM. The CDR3 bases are TGTGCCAGCAGTTCCTTGGGCGGGACGAATTACGAGCAGTACTTC. Translated, it gives CASSSLGGTNYEQYF. Looking up the rest from reference TRBV28 and TRBJ2-7 gives the full variable domain: DVKVTQSSRYLVKRTGEKVFLECVQDMDHENMFWYRQDPGLGLRLIYFSYDVKMKEKGDIPEGYSVSREKKERFSLILESASTNQTSMYLCASSSLGGTNYEQYFGPGTRLTVT.

The rearrangement links TRBV7-3 to TRBJ2-7, with 7 bases fitting TRBD2. J was trimmed by 5 bases and V by 3 bases; bases with no gene match: 7. From germline, CDR1 is SGHTA and CDR2 FQGTGA. The CDR3 covers 14 residues. The CDR3 region has the DNA TGTGCCAGCAGCTTTTATGCGGGAGTAGACGAGCAGTACTTC. Its protein is CASSFYAGVDEQYF.

The J gene is TRBJ2-2, the V gene TRBV29-1, with 11 nucleotides matching TRBD2. In germline, CDR1 is SQVTM, CDR2 ANQGSEA. J lost 2 bases, V lost 6 bases, and 5 bases had no gene match. The CDR3 has 15 residues. The CDR3 reads CSVLGTSGNTGELFF. CDR3 nucleotides: TGCAGCGTGTTAGGGACTAGCGGAAACACCGGGGAGCTGTTTTTT.

This clone was seen only once. The gene calls are TRBV5-1 and TRBJ1-4, with 10 bases fitting TRBD1. J was trimmed by 7 bases and V by 4 bases; bases with no gene match: 4. Germline CDR1 reads SGHRS; CDR2 reads YFSETQ. CDR3 length equals 14 residues. CDR3 nucleotide sequence: TGCGCCAGCAGCCCCGGGACAGGGGCTGAAAAACTGTTTTTT. This translates into CASSPGTGAEKLFF.

The rearrangement uses TRBV2 and TRBJ2-2; D is perhaps TRBD2 (5 bases). CDR1 SNHLY and CDR2 FYNNEI come from the germline V gene. V was pared by 4 bases and J by 3 bases, with 12 bases between. CDR3 length: 15 residues. The CDR3 coding sequence is TGTGCCAGCAGTGTGGACTCCAGAGACACCGGGGAGCTGTTTTTT. It is translated as CASSVDSRDTGELFF.

The chain has TRBV28 and TRBJ2-7, with 9 bases matching TRBD1. Looked up from germline, CDR1 is MDHEN and CDR2 is SYDVKM. CDR3 length equals 15 residues. V lost 6 bases, J lost 5 bases, and 11 bases stayed unmatched. CDR3 DNA: TGTGCCAGCAGACGTACAGGGGGCAGTTTGAACGAGCAGTACTTC. It is translated as CASRRTGGSLNEQYF.